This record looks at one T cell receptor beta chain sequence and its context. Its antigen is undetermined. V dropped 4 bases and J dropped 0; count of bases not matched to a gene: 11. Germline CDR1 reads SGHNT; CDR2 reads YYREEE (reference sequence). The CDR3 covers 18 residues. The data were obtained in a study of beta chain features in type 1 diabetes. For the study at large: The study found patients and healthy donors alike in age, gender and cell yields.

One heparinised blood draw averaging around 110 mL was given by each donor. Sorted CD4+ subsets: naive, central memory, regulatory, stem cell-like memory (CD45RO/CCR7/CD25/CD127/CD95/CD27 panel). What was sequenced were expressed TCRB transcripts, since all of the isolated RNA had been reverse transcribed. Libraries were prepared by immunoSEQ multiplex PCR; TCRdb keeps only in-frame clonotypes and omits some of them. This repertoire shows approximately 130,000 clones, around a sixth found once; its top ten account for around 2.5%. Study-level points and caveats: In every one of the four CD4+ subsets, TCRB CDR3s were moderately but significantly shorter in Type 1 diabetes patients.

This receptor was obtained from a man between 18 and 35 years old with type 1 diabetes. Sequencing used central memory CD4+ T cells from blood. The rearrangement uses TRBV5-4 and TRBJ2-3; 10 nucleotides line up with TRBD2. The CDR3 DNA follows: TGTGCCAGCAGCCCGGGACTAGCGCTAAGATCTAGCACAGATACGCAGTATTTT. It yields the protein CASSPGLALRSSTDTQYF.